This T cell receptor (beta chain) was identified during a study of blood T cell repertoires in COVID-19. The germline V and J ends were trimmed by 1 base and 2 bases, with 7 bases remaining between them. Germline-derived CDR1 and CDR2 are SEHNR and FQNEAQ (reference sequence). CDR3 size: 14 residues. Generated by immunoSEQ multiplex PCR, the TCRdb table keeps only in-frame clones and is missing some. In the table there are fewer than 450,000 clones, roughly 90% of which are singletons. This receptor was taken from a woman aged 30 to 39 who had recovered from COVID-19. What was sequenced was PBMCs or T cells enriched from blood (not recorded which). The genes are TRBV7-9 and TRBJ2-3; D is unclear. The CDR3: CASSLVRHTDTQYF. CDR3 nucleotides: TGTGCCAGCAGCTTAGTTCGACACACAGATACGCAGTATTTT. Together with reference TRBV7-9 and TRBJ2-3, the CDR3 gives the full variable domain: DTGVSQNPRHKITKRGQNVTFRCDPISEHNRLYWYRQTLGQGPEFLTYFQNEAQLEKSRLLSDRFSAERPKGSFSTLEIQRTEQGDSAMYLCASSLVRHTDTQYFGPGTRLTVL.